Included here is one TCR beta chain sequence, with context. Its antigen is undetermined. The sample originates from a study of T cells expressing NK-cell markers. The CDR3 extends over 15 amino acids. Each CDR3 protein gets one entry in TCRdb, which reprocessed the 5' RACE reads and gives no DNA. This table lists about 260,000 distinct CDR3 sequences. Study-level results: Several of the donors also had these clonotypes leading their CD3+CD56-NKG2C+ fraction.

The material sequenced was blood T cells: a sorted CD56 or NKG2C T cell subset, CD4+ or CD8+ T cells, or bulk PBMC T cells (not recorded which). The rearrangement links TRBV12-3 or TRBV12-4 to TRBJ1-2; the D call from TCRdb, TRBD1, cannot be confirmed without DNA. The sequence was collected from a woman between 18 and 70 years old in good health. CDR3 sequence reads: CASSLSAGTAYGYTF.